The 16 T cell receptor beta chains presented below share a single source sample, sequenced in a study of T cell responses to AZD1222 COVID-19 vaccine (TCRdb year 2021). Receptor amplification or capture employed the immunoSEQ multiplex PCR assay. TCRdb mirrors the immuneACCESS table, restricted to in-frame sequences. Some clones are absent from its copies; in checked studies, under half trace to an unresolved V gene, and the reason for the others is unknown. The sample table contains more than 150,000 clones; only one count was recorded for approximately 92% of them. The top ten hold more than 9% of the sample. In the paper's terms, the time point label means: baseline before first vaccination. The sample was peripheral blood, taken on day 0 of AZD1222 vaccination. The receptors originated from an adult in good health.

This clone was seen once. The J gene is TRBJ1-3, the V gene TRBV12-5, with D perhaps matching TRBD1 (5 bases). With 1 base removed from V and 0 bases from J, the gap between germline ends came to 13 bases. The CDR3 covers 17 residues. Germline CDR1 reads LGHNT; CDR2 reads FRNRAP. CDR3: CASGLAGTGYSGNTIYF. CDR3 bases: TGTGCTAGTGGTTTGGCCGGAACAGGTTACTCTGGAAACACCATATATTTT.

This chain uses TRBV27 with TRBJ1-6; possibly TRBD1 for D (5 bases). CDR3 length equals 15 residues. Trimming pared 0 bases from V and 6 bases from J, leaving 9 bases between. Germline CDR1 and CDR2: MNHEY and SMNVEV (reference sequence). CDR3 nucleotide sequence: TGTGCCAGCAGTTTATCCTGGGGGTTTAATTCACCCCTCCACTTT. This codes for CASSLSWGFNSPLHF.

The J gene is TRBJ2-5, the V gene TRBV6-5, with a tentative D call TRBD2 (5 bases). The CDR3 is made up of 13 amino acids. Germline CDR1 MNHEY, CDR2 SVGAGI. V lost 6 bases to trimming and J lost 1 base, with 9 bases between them. The CDR3 region has the DNA TGTGCCAGCAGCGTAGCGAGCCAAGAGACCCAGTACTTC. Translating gives CASSVASQETQYF.

J is TRBJ2-1 and V is TRBV18; D uncertain. V shed 3 bases and J shed 12 bases, with 18 bases lying between them. Germline V gene sequence: CDR1 KGHSH, CDR2 LQKENI. This CDR3 region has 14 residues. The CDR3 loop reads CASSPERSSWVQFF. The CDR3 nucleotides read TGTGCCAGCTCACCCGAGAGGTCGAGCTGGGTGCAGTTCTTC.

This clone was found a few times. This sequence joins TRBV5-4 and TRBJ1-4; 8 bases fit TRBD1. CDR3 size: 13 residues. V gave up 0 bases and J gave up 9 bases; unmatched junction bases: 1. CDR1 SGHNT and CDR2 YYREEE come from the germline V gene (reference sequence). CDR3 protein: CASSLDRGKKLFF. CDR3 coding DNA: TGTGCCAGCAGCTTGGACAGGGGGAAAAAACTGTTTTTT. Variable domain in full (rest from reference TRBV5-4 and TRBJ1-4): ETGVTQSPTHLIKTRGQQVTLRCSSQSGHNTVSWYQQALGQGPQFIFQYYREEENGRGNFPPRFSGLQFPNYSSELNVNALELDDSALYLCASSLDRGKKLFFGSGTQLSVL.

This clone appeared a single time. The CDR3 DNA is TGTGCCAGCAGCTTAGATCTTCCTAGCTCTACGCAGTATTTT. Its translation is CASSLDLPSSTQYF. This chain joins TRBV11-2 and TRBJ2-3; perhaps TRBD2 as D (5 bases). V shed 0 bases and J shed 8 bases, with 12 bases lying between them. In germline, CDR1 is SGHAT, CDR2 FQNNGV. This CDR3 region has 14 residues.

This clone is a singleton in its sample. The chain has TRBV6-5 and TRBJ2-2; D unclear. The CDR3 loop spans 12 amino acids. Trimming cost V 6 bases and J 6 bases, with 8 bases left between them. Germline V CDR1 and CDR2: MNHEY, SVGAGI. The CDR3 nucleotides read TGTGCCAGCAGCCGCATCGCCGGGGAGCTGTTTTTT. Protein product: CASSRIAGELFF.

The chain joins TRBV29-1 to TRBJ1-5; TRBD1 aligns across 8 bases. Trimming cost V 6 bases and J 3 bases; bases outside gene matches: 4. CDR1 is SQVTM, CDR2 ANQGSEA, per germline. The CDR3 is 13 residues long. The CDR3, as DNA: TGCAGCGTCCGACAGGGGCTCAATCAGCCCCAGCATTTT. Protein sequence: CSVRQGLNQPQHF.

A single count supports this clone. The chain links TRBV3-1 (or the pseudogene TRBV3-2) to TRBJ1-6; D not certain. V lost 1 base, J lost 5 bases, and 6 bases lay in between. The length of the CDR3 is 14 residues. Germline V gene data show CDR1 as LGHDT and CDR2 as YNNKEL (reference sequence). The CDR3 reads CASSQGPDNSPLHF. As DNA, the CDR3 is TGTGCCAGCAGCCAAGGGCCAGATAATTCACCCCTCCACTTT.

This clone was picked up a small number of times. J is TRBJ1-5 and V is TRBV4-1, with a tentative D call TRBD1 (6 bases). Germline CDR1 is MGHRA and CDR2 is YSYEKL. Trimming left V 0 bases short and J 7 bases short, with 16 bases between. The CDR3 contains 16 residues. CDR3 in amino acids: CASSQDPRGARQPQHF. The CDR3 bases are TGCGCCAGCAGCCAAGATCCCCGGGGGGCTCGACAGCCCCAGCATTTT.

With respect to this clone: Other DNA sequences from this sample encode an identical CDR3 as well. The chain carries TRBV19 and TRBJ1-2; 7 nucleotides match TRBD1. With V trimmed by 1 base and J by 4 bases, 0 bases remained unmatched. The CDR3 is 13 residues long. Per the germline V gene, CDR1 is LNHDA and CDR2 is SQIVND (reference sequence). The CDR3 sequence: CASSIGTGYGYTF. The DNA of the CDR3 is TGTGCCAGTAGTATAGGGACAGGCTATGGCTACACCTTC.

V is TRBV7-2 and J is TRBJ2-2, with a tentative D call TRBD2 (6 bases). This CDR3 contains 14 residues. The V gene lost 3 bases and the J gene lost 1 base, with 6 bases spanning the gap. CDR1 and CDR2 from the germline V gene are SGHTA and FQGNSA. This CDR3 is CASSFGRNTGELFF. For the CDR3, the DNA is TGTGCCAGCAGCTTCGGGAGGAACACCGGGGAGCTGTTTTTT. Variable domain in full (rest from reference TRBV7-2 and TRBJ2-2): GAGVSQSPSNKVTEKGKDVELRCDPISGHTALYWYRQSLGQGLEFLIYFQGNSAPDKSGLPSDRFSAERTGGSVSTLTIQRTQQEDSAVYLCASSFGRNTGELFFGEGSRLTVL.

The chain has TRBV29-1 and TRBJ1-1; D unclear. Trimming pared 4 bases from V and 8 bases from J, leaving 5 bases between. The CDR3 sequence is 9 residues long. Germline loops: CDR1 SQVTM, CDR2 ANQGSEA. In DNA, the CDR3 is TGCAGCGTTGGAACAGAAGCTTTCTTT. As protein: CSVGTEAFF.

Turning to this clone: The junction shows a germline mismatch at one end, possibly a read error. The V gene is TRBV7-7, the J gene TRBJ2-5; a weak D match, TRBD2 (6 bases). CDR3 length: 15 residues. Germline CDR1 is SSHAT and CDR2 is FNYEAQ (reference sequence). CDR3 residues: CASSQGGTPRETQYF. As DNA, the CDR3 is TGTGCTAGCAGCCAGGGAGGTACCCCCCGGGAGACCCAGTACTTC.

J is TRBJ2-1 and V is TRBV24-1; TRBD2 matches at 12 bases. This CDR3 is built from 16 residues. CDR1 is KGHDR, CDR2 SFDVKD, per germline. V lost 4 bases, J lost 6 bases, and 6 bases stayed unmatched. The CDR3 nucleotides are TGTGCCACCAGTGACCCCCGACTAGCGGGAGTCAATGAGCAGTTCTTC. It is translated as CATSDPRLAGVNEQFF.

The chain links TRBV7-2 to TRBJ2-1; TRBD1 aligns across 7 bases. The V segment lost 1 base and the J segment 7 bases; nucleotides outside the gene matches: 1. The germline V gene has CDR1 SGHTA and CDR2 FQGNSA. The CDR3 totals 13 residues. The CDR3 sequence: CASSLETGNEQFF. CDR3 nucleotides: TGTGCCAGCAGCTTAGAGACAGGGAATGAGCAGTTCTTC.